What follows are 5 T cell receptor beta chains derived from one specimen sequenced in a study of blood T cell repertoires in COVID-19. Using immunoSEQ multiplex PCR, the repertoire was profiled, and TCRdb retains in-frame clones only, with some absent. The sample includes 130,000 to 150,000 clones, about 82% of them seen just once. The sequenced sample consisted of peripheral blood. The source of these receptors is a woman aged 40-49 years with active or convalescent COVID-19.

This clone was detected a few times. The CDR3 DNA follows: TGTGCTAGTGCCATCGACAGGCACTATGGCTACACCTTC. Translation: CASAIDRHYGYTF. The chain is built from TRBV12-5 and TRBJ1-2; D possibly corresponds to TRBD1 (6 bases). The ends were cut back, 7 bases at V and 3 bases at J, with 12 bases in the middle. The CDR3 is 13 residues long. From germline, CDR1 is LGHNT and CDR2 FRNRAP.

The CDR3 protein is CASRAQGGSNSPLHF. The CDR3 DNA sequence: TGTGCCAGCAGGGCCCAGGGAGGAAGTAATTCACCCCTCCACTTT. The chain carries TRBV27 and TRBJ1-6; perhaps TRBD1 as D (5 bases). There are 15 residues in the CDR3. Trimming removed 6 bases at V and 6 bases at J, with 15 bases between. The germline V gene has CDR1 MNHEY and CDR2 SMNVEV (reference sequence).

V usage is TRBV20-1 and J usage is TRBJ2-1; weak D call: TRBD2 (6 bases). V lost 3 bases and J lost 10, with 13 bases in between. This CDR3 is 12 amino acids long. Per germline, CDR1 DFQATT and CDR2 SNEGSKA (reference sequence). CDR3 sequence: CSASSGPKEQFF. For the CDR3, the DNA is TGCAGTGCTAGTAGCGGCCCGAAGGAGCAGTTCTTC.

The J gene is TRBJ2-3, the V gene TRBV3-1 (or the pseudogene TRBV3-2); the D gene is possibly TRBD1 (5 bases). Trimming stripped 3 bases from V and 6 bases from J, with 16 bases between. The CDR3 is 15 amino acids. The V gene's germline CDR1 is LGHDT and CDR2 YNNKEL (reference sequence). The CDR3 DNA follows: TGTGCCAGCAGCCAGGGCTCGCTAGGGGTGGATACGCAGTATTTT. Amino acids: CASSQGSLGVDTQYF.

This sequence joins TRBV4-2 and TRBJ1-5; D uncertain. The CDR3 sequence is 13 residues long. V was cut by 0 bases and J by 6 bases, with 6 bases left in between. Germline V gene lookup returns CDR1 LGHNA and CDR2 YNFKEQ. CDR3 nucleotide sequence: TGTGCCAGCAGCCAAGAAAGCTTTCAGCCCCAGCATTTT. It encodes CASSQESFQPQHF.